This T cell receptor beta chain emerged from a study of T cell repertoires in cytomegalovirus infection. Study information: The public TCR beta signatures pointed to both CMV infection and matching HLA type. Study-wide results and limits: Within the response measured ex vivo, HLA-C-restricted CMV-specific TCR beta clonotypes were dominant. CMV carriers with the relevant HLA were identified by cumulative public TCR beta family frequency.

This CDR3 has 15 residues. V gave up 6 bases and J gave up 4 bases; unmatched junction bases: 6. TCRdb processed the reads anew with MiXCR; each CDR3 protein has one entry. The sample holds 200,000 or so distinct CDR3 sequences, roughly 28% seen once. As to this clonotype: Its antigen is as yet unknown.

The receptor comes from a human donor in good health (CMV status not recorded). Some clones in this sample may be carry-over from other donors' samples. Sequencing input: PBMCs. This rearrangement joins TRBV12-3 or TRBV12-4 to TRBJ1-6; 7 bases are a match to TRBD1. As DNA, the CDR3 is TGTGCCAGCAGGCACAGGGGTCAGTATAATTCACCCCTCCACTTT. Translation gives CASRHRGQYNSPLHF.